This TCR beta chain was sequenced in a study of molecular identifiers for immune sequencing clone quantification. Whole-study results and caveats: Beyond 20 RNA copies, clones held over 99% of effector molecules, compared with under 1% in naive cells.

TCRdb reprocessed the PCR reads via MiXCR and lists one record per CDR3 protein. The sample lists about 510,000 distinct CDR3 sequences, about 25% seen once, with around 0.79% in the top ten. This clonotype was seen more than once but under ten times. As yet, its antigen is unknown. At one end, the junction sequence differs from germline, possibly due to a read error. CDR1 and CDR2 (germline): MNHEY, SVGAGI. This CDR3 contains 19 residues. Libraries of naive CD8 T cells were made from about 19,000 to 1,100,000 sorted cells. They used 10%, 30% or 50% RNA. This clonotype originated in a human donor in good health. Some libraries in this study had Jurkat cell RNA spiked in. The sample taken for sequencing was naive CD8+ T cells from blood, with Jurkat cell RNA spiked in. The subset denotes: FACS-sorted CD8+CD4-CCR7+CD45RA+ naive T cells. J is TRBJ2-6 and V is TRBV6-5; 8 bases map to TRBD1. The CDR3 bases are TGTGCCGGCAGAAGCCCCCGGGACAGGCCATACACTGGGGCCAACGTCCTGACTTTC. Its translation: CAGRSPRDRPYTGANVLTF.